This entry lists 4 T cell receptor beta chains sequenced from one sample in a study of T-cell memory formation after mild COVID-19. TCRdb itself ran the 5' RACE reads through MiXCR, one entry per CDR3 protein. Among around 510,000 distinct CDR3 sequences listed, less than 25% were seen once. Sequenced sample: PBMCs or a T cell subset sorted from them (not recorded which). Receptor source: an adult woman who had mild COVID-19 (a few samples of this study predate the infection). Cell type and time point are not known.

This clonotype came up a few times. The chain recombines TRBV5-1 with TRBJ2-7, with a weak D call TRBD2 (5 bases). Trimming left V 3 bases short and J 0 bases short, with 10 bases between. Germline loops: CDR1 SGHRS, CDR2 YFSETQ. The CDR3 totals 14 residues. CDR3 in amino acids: CASSSGLSSYEQYF. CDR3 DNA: TGCGCCAGCAGCTCAGGACTGAGCTCCTACGAGCAGTACTTC.

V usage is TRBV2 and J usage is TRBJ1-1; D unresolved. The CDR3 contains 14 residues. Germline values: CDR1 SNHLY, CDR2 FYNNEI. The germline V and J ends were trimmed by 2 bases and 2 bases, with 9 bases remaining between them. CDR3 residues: CASSEIVGNTEAFF. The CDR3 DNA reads TGTGCCAGCAGTGAAATTGTTGGAAACACTGAAGCTTTCTTT.

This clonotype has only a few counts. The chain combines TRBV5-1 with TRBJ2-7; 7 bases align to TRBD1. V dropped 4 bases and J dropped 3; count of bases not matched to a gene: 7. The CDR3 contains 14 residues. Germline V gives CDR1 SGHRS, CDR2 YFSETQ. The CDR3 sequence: CASSEGTADYEQYF. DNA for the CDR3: TGCGCCAGCAGCGAGGGGACAGCGGACTACGAGCAGTACTTC.

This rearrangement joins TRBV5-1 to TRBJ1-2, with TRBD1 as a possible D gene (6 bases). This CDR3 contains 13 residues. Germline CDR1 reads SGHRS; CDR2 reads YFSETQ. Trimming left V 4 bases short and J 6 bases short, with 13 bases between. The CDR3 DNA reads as TGCGCCAGCAGCCGGGCAGGGGACCATGGCTACACCTTC. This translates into CASSRAGDHGYTF.